The rows below give T cell receptor beta chains drawn from one sample of a study of OX40 agonist ivuxolimab in advanced cancers. This table comes from immunoSEQ multiplex PCR, and its TCRdb copy is limited to in-frame clones, with some not included. Of some 150,000 clones listed, 90% are singletons. Sequences were derived from CD4+ or CD8+ T cells sorted from blood, sampled in a trial of the OX40 agonist ivuxolimab. These receptors all stem from an adult with an advanced solid tumor such as melanoma, head and neck, liver or kidney cancer. CDR3s include the opening cysteine and the closing phenylalanine or tryptophan. Each record gives: D gene, V gene, J gene, clone size, CDR3 protein. D genes are given only for firm matches. The size entry is marked missing in some rows and otherwise reads once, few, many or a size class.

NA,TRBV6-6,TRBJ1-5,NA,CASSSHPQQPQHF
TRBD2,TRBV7-9,TRBJ2-1,NA,CASSPQGLAGYNEQFF
TRBD1,TRBV28,TRBJ1-4,NA,CASNLEQGAEKLFF
TRBD1,TRBV18,TRBJ1-5,NA,CASSPGDRGLLVQPQHF
NA,TRBV6-5,TRBJ1-5,NA,CASSYREGGNQPQHF
TRBD1,TRBV5-1,TRBJ2-1,NA,CASRQGSSSYNEQFF
TRBD1,TRBV7-6,TRBJ1-5,NA,CASSLQTGGNQPQHF
NA,TRBV7-2,TRBJ1-1,NA,CASSSRVEAFF
TRBD2,TRBV5-1,TRBJ2-1,NA,CASSSGLAGWDEQFF
NA,TRBV19,TRBJ2-6,NA,CASSTPGTFKVISGANVLTF
TRBD1,TRBV2,TRBJ1-2,NA,CASDRDRVLGYTF
NA,TRBV29-1,TRBJ2-7,NA,CSVASSTGFHEQYF
NA,TRBV7-2,TRBJ1-5,NA,CASSLHGRGYSNQPQHF
NA,TRBV5-1,TRBJ2-2,NA,CASSSANTGELFF
NA,TRBV11-2,TRBJ2-3,NA,CASSLATSTDTQYF
NA,TRBV12-5,TRBJ2-7,NA,CASGYPRGSWSYEQYF
NA,TRBV5-1,TRBJ1-5,NA,CASSLRSGANQPQHF
NA,TRBV28,TRBJ1-4,NA,CASMRRNNEKLFF
NA,TRBV18,TRBJ1-1,NA,CASSSDGNLNTEAFF
TRBD1,TRBV19,TRBJ1-5,once,CASSMGGTAGQPQHF
NA,TRBV6-5,TRBJ2-3,NA,CASNRGLLSTDTQYF
NA,TRBV9,TRBJ2-1,NA,CASSGKTSLPYNEQFF
NA,TRBV5-1,TRBJ2-5,NA,CASSLVLAELMGTQYF
NA,TRBV5-1,TRBJ2-7,NA,CASSLAAYSYEQYF
NA,TRBV2,TRBJ2-1,NA,CASSQRPNEQFF
NA,TRBV6-6,TRBJ1-4,NA,CASSYSKGSNEKLFF
NA,TRBV10-3,TRBJ2-3,NA,CAAAGTVDTQYF
NA,TRBV18,TRBJ1-1,once,CASLSGENTEAFF
NA,TRBV7-9,TRBJ1-5,NA,CASSLAPDRGYNQPQHF
TRBD1,TRBV5-1,TRBJ2-1,few,CATGTGGYNEQFF
NA,TRBV27,TRBJ1-1,NA,CASSPSGTEAFF
NA,TRBV2,TRBJ1-5,NA,CASRLGGSNQPQHF
NA,TRBV7-8,TRBJ2-7,NA,CASSSNYEQYF
NA,TRBV5-1,TRBJ2-7,NA,CASSFPGTPYEQYF
TRBD1,TRBV6-5,TRBJ1-2,once,CASSYKGQEYGYTF
NA,TRBV18,TRBJ2-7,NA,CASSPNPGADSYEQYF
TRBD2,TRBV7-3,TRBJ2-3,NA,CASSPGLAADTQYF
NA,TRBV27,TRBJ1-6,few,CASSTSSGSSYNSPLHF
TRBD2,TRBV25-1,TRBJ2-1,once,CASSEYRLAGGSNEQFF
NA,TRBV6-5,TRBJ1-5,NA,CASSSPGGDQPQHF
TRBD2,TRBV4-3,TRBJ2-7,NA,CASSQDGTSGTYEQYF
TRBD1,TRBV9,TRBJ2-7,NA,CASGKNPGQASYEQYF
NA,TRBV5-4,TRBJ2-7,few,CASSPPGMGSYEQYF
NA,TRBV2,TRBJ1-2,once,CASLLEDFDGYTF
NA,TRBV19,TRBJ2-1,NA,CASSLPNGFRSYNEQFF
NA,TRBV18,TRBJ2-3,NA,CASSPIARSTDTQYF
TRBD1,TRBV4-3,TRBJ2-7,NA,CASSQDAHRGYEQYF
NA,TRBV7-3,TRBJ2-7,NA,CASTLRGTSSYEQYF
TRBD1,TRBV28,TRBJ1-1,NA,CASSLPGGTEAFF
NA,TRBV29-1,TRBJ2-5,NA,CSVESASREQYF
NA,TRBV7-9,TRBJ2-1,NA,CASSPGTGGRGKQFF